This TCR beta chain was captured in a study of CD8 T cell repertoires and HIV-1 epitope variants. The method was immunoSEQ multiplex PCR; TCRdb's version includes in-frame clones alone and lacks a portion of them. Of about 90,000 clones listed, roughly 81% are singletons. This CDR3 is 16 amino acids long. Per germline, CDR1 KGHSH and CDR2 LQKENI. The ends lost 2 bases at V and 4 bases at J; junction bases unmatched: 6. The TCR sequence derives from a male donor with HIV. Sequencing used uncultured baseline CD8+ T cells from peripheral blood mononuclear cells (PBMCs). The chain employs TRBV18 and TRBJ1-3, with 9 bases lining up with TRBD1. CDR3 region: CASSPFRTGDGNTIYF. In DNA, the CDR3 is TGTGCCAGCTCACCATTTCGGACAGGGGACGGAAACACCATATATTTT.